Sequencing of this T cell receptor (beta chain) was carried out in a study of T cell responses to AZD1222 COVID-19 vaccine. General study findings and limits: The study identified only six AZD1222 recipients as seropositive at baseline. Two AZD1222 doses significantly raised spike-specific TCR breadth and depth over controls. Most donors were white British, females outnumbered males, and clonal diversity was possibly underestimated. Spike as a whole was targeted by vaccine-associated CD4 TCRs, dominant at 160-218 and 743-854.

This clone was detected only a few times. What it binds is not known. Germline V gene sequence: CDR1 MNHEY, CDR2 SMNVEV (reference sequence). The CDR3 is made up of 17 amino acids. Trimming removed 1 base from V and 0 bases from J; junction bases left unmatched: 7. Some clones are missing from TCRdb's copy, which holds only in-frame ones; the method was immunoSEQ multiplex PCR. The sample comprises roughly 150,000 clones, approximately 90% of which are singletons, and approximately 1.3% rests with the top ten. This chain uses TRBV27 with TRBJ2-3; 7 bases match TRBD2. This receptor was identified in an adult who received the AZD1222 COVID-19 vaccine. The specimen comprised peripheral blood, sampled 28 days after the second AZD1222 dose. CDR3 in DNA: TGTGCCAGCAGTTTATTGGGTGCGGGAGTGAGCACAGATACGCAGTATTTT. Translation: CASSLLGAGVSTDTQYF.